These 18 T cell receptor beta chains originate from one sample sequenced in a study of blood T cell repertoires in COVID-19. The method was immunoSEQ multiplex PCR; TCRdb's version includes in-frame clones alone and lacks a portion of them. Found here are around 160,000 clones, 81% of them singletons; the top ten hold approximately 9.2%. Sequenced sample: peripheral blood. All receptors come from a human donor with acute or convalescent COVID-19. The donor label of this sample is uncertain.

In DNA form, the CDR3 reads TGTGCCAGCAGCAAAGGAGGTCTCGAGCAGTACGTC. The encoded protein is CASSKGGLEQYV. The chain is built from TRBV21-1 and TRBJ2-7; TRBD2 was called by the table and not checked on the DNA. TRBV21-1 is marked as a pseudogene. The CDR3 is 12 amino acids.

The V gene is TRBV6-5, the J gene TRBJ2-2; D uncertain. CDR1 is MNHEY and CDR2 is SVGAGI in the germline V gene. The CDR3 runs 12 residues. The V end lost 5 bases, the J end lost 5 bases, and 6 bases lay between the germline ends. The CDR3 here is CASSPRTGELFF. DNA of the CDR3: TGTGCCAGCAGTCCGAGGACCGGGGAGCTGTTTTTT.

A few counts support this clone. This rearrangement joins TRBV30 to TRBJ1-4; a weak D match, TRBD1 (6 bases). Germline assignment: CDR1 GTSNPN and CDR2 SVGIG (reference sequence). The CDR3 totals 13 residues. With 7 bases removed from V and 4 bases from J, the gap between germline ends came to 13 bases. The CDR3 reads CAFKDSVNEKLFF. For the CDR3, the DNA is TGTGCCTTCAAGGACAGCGTTAATGAAAAACTGTTTTTT. Together with reference TRBV30 and TRBJ1-4, the CDR3 gives the full variable domain: SQTIHQWPATLVQPVGSPLSLECTVEGTSNPNLYWYRQAAGRGLQLLFYSVGIGQISSEVPQNLSASRPQDRQFILSSKKLLLSDSGFYLCAFKDSVNEKLFFGSGTQLSVL.

The chain uses TRBV24-1 and TRBJ1-2; TRBD1 agrees at 8 bases. Germline V gene sequence: CDR1 KGHDR, CDR2 SFDVKD. V gave up 3 bases and J gave up 11 bases; unmatched junction bases: 13. The CDR3 has 15 residues. CDR3 in DNA: TGTGCCACCAGTGATCCCGACAGGGGTCTGAGTCAGTACACCTTC. This codes for CATSDPDRGLSQYTF.

The V call is TRBV28, the J call TRBJ2-7; 7 nucleotides align to TRBD1. V lost 5 bases and J lost 1; bases outside the gene matches: 8. This CDR3 region has 15 residues. Germline CDR1 reads MDHEN; CDR2 reads SYDVKM. This chain's CDR3 is CASSNRGLTSYEQYF. The CDR3 DNA sequence: TGTGCCAGCAGTAACAGGGGCCTAACGTCCTACGAGCAGTACTTC.

This rearrangement joins TRBV9 to TRBJ1-1; perhaps TRBD1 as D (6 bases). The germline V gene encodes CDR1 SGDLS and CDR2 YYNGEE. This CDR3 has 15 residues. Trimming left V 0 bases short and J 2 bases short, with 11 bases between. In DNA form, the CDR3 reads TGTGCCAGCAGCGTAGGATGGACAGCCAACACTGAAGCTTTCTTT. Translation gives CASSVGWTANTEAFF.

The chain carries TRBV6-4 and TRBJ2-7, with 8 bases identical to TRBD2. The germline gives CDR1 MRHNA, CDR2 SNTAGT. Losses at the gene ends were 0 bases for V and 7 bases for J; bases not matched to a gene: 2. The CDR3 length is 13 residues. CDR3 sequence (DNA): TGTGCCAGCAGTGACTCGGCGGGGGGAGAGCAGTACTTC. Amino acids: CASSDSAGGEQYF.

This clone was detected many times. This chain joins TRBV3-1 (or the pseudogene TRBV3-2) and TRBJ1-6; 7 bases are shared with TRBD1. This CDR3 has 14 residues. Germline loops: CDR1 LGHDT, CDR2 YNNKEL (reference sequence). The ends lost 1 base at V and 10 bases at J; junction bases unmatched: 4. The CDR3 reads CASSQAQGGSPLHF. Here the CDR3 DNA reads TGTGCCAGCAGCCAAGCCCAGGGGGGCTCACCCCTCCACTTT.

The chain combines TRBV3-1 (or the pseudogene TRBV3-2) with TRBJ2-7; TRBD2 might be the D (5 bases). Between the trimmed V and J ends, which lost 0 bases and 2 bases, there was a span of 11 bases. The CDR3 extends over 15 amino acids. CDR1 and CDR2 (germline): LGHDT, YNNKEL (reference sequence). The CDR3 reads CASSQDSFGTYEQYV. For the CDR3, the DNA is TGTGCCAGCAGCCAAGATTCGTTCGGGACCTACGAGCAGTACGTC.

J is TRBJ2-7 and V is TRBV6-5; D is unclear. This CDR3 has 13 residues. Germline CDR1 MNHEY, CDR2 SVGAGI. The V and J ends lost 5 bases and 0 bases respectively, with 8 bases between them. CDR3 sequence (DNA): TGTGCCAGCAGTAGAACCGGCTCCTACGAGCAGTACGTC. Protein sequence: CASSRTGSYEQYV.

This chain uses TRBV6-4 with TRBJ2-7; 11 positions match TRBD1. With 4 bases clipped from V and 2 bases from J, the junction kept 10 bases outside the gene matches. Germline V gene data show CDR1 as MRHNA and CDR2 as SNTAGT. The CDR3 totals 17 residues. CDR3 loop: CASSAMRDRGETYEQYF. The CDR3 DNA follows: TGTGCCAGCAGTGCGATGCGGGACAGGGGGGAGACCTACGAGCAGTACTTC.

This rearrangement joins TRBV24-1 to TRBJ2-3, with a weak D call TRBD2 (6 bases). The CDR3 is 16 residues long. Looked up from germline, CDR1 is KGHDR and CDR2 is SFDVKD. V was cut by 4 bases and J by 3 bases, with 16 bases left in between. The CDR3 here is CATSDLGNSGTDTQYF. The CDR3 nucleotides read TGTGCCACCAGTGACCTGGGGAATAGCGGTACAGATACGCAGTATTTT.

A few counts support this clone. CDR3 loop: CASSLRDRGSSGQPQHF. DNA for the CDR3: TGTGCCAGTAGTCTACGGGACAGGGGATCCTCGGGACAGCCCCAGCATTTT. The chain has TRBV19 and TRBJ1-5, with 10 bases that match TRBD1. Trimming at V came to 5 bases and at J to 7 bases, leaving 14 bases not matched to a gene. This CDR3 is 17 amino acids long. Germline assignment: CDR1 LNHDA and CDR2 SQIVND (reference sequence).

This chain uses TRBV19 with TRBJ2-5, with D possibly being TRBD2 (7 bases). V dropped 5 bases and J dropped 5 bases, with 15 bases sitting between them. CDR1 is LNHDA, CDR2 SQIVND, per germline (reference sequence). The CDR3 length is 14 residues. DNA for the CDR3: TGTGCCAGTAGTCGTAGAGGGGGGGCGGAGACCCAGTACTTC. Its protein is CASSRRGGAETQYF.

This clone came up once. The chain employs TRBV2 and TRBJ1-3; the D gene is possibly TRBD1 (5 bases). There are 15 residues in the CDR3. Germline loops: CDR1 SNHLY, CDR2 FYNNEI. Trimming pared 3 bases from V and 0 bases from J, leaving 9 bases between. CDR3 in amino acids: CASSEGRTSGNTIYF. The DNA for the CDR3 is TGTGCCAGCAGTGAGGGGCGGACCTCTGGAAACACCATATATTTT.

The chain joins TRBV6-5 to TRBJ1-2; the D gene is possibly TRBD1 (5 bases). Germline V gene sequence: CDR1 MNHEY, CDR2 SVGAGI. Trimming shortened V by 5 bases and J by 4 bases, and 14 bases separated the two germline ends. This CDR3 region has 14 residues. The DNA for the CDR3 is TGTGCCAGCAGTCCCGGAAGGGGTAGCTATGGCTACACCTTC. It translates to CASSPGRGSYGYTF.

This rearrangement joins TRBV6-5 to TRBJ1-3; weak D call: TRBD1 (5 bases). There are 14 residues in the CDR3. Deletions cut 4 bases from V and 4 bases from J, with 11 bases between. In germline, CDR1 is MNHEY, CDR2 SVGAGI. CDR3 residues: CASSSLGAGNTIYF. CDR3 in DNA: TGTGCCAGCAGTTCCCTTGGGGCCGGAAACACCATATATTTT.

The chain employs TRBV9 and TRBJ1-1; no clear D gene. V lost 4 bases, J lost 5 bases, and 15 bases lay in between. Germline V gives CDR1 SGDLS, CDR2 YYNGEE. The CDR3 extends over 14 amino acids. CDR3 in amino acids: CASSPREVRTEAFF. The CDR3, as DNA: TGTGCCAGCAGCCCCCGGGAGGTTAGGACTGAAGCTTTCTTT.